Listed below are T cell receptor beta chains from one sample, sequenced in a study of blood T cell repertoires in COVID-19. Using immunoSEQ multiplex PCR, the repertoire was profiled, and TCRdb retains in-frame clones only, with some absent. The sample lists 380,000 or so clones; more than 75% were seen once. What was sequenced was PBMCs or T cells enriched from blood (not recorded which). The receptors originated from a woman under 40 with acute COVID-19. The CDR3 runs from the conserved cysteine through the conserved F or W. A D gene is named only where the DNA matches it firmly.

V gene	J gene	D gene	CDR3 DNA	CDR3 protein
TRBV4-1	TRBJ1-5	.	TGCGCCAGCAGCCAAGAGATAGCTCGGGGCAATCAGCCCCAGCATTTT	CASSQEIARGNQPQHF
TRBV5-1	TRBJ1-1	.	TGCGCCAGCAGCTTGACGGCGGGGAAGGGCACTGAAGCTTTCTTT	CASSLTAGKGTEAFF
TRBV7-2	TRBJ1-2	TRBD1	TGTGCCAGCAGCTTACAGCGCCAGGGGGCCTATGGCTACACCTTC	CASSLQRQGAYGYTF
TRBV2	TRBJ1-4	TRBD1	TGTGCCAGCATAGGACAGGGAACGAATGAAAAACTGTTTTTT	CASIGQGTNEKLFF
TRBV7-9	TRBJ1-1	.	TGTGCCAGCAGCGTATTTCAGGGTACTGAAGCTTTCTTT	CASSVFQGTEAFF
TRBV7-2	TRBJ2-7	.	TGTGCCAGCAGCTTAGGTCTAGGGGAATTCTACGAGCAGTACTTC	CASSLGLGEFYEQYF
TRBV9	TRBJ1-2	.	TGTGCCAGCACCTCCTCTGACAGTGACTATGGCTACACCTTC	CASTSSDSDYGYTF
TRBV19	TRBJ1-4	.	TGTGCCAGTAGTCTGTTGCGGAATGAAAAACTGTTTTTT	CASSLLRNEKLFF
TRBV19	TRBJ1-6	.	TGTGCCAGTAGTCTCAGTAACGGGGCCTATAATTCACCCCTCCACTTT	CASSLSNGAYNSPLHF
TRBV5-1	TRBJ2-2	.	TGCGCCAGCAGCTTGGGAGGGAGCGGGGAGCTGTTTTTT	CASSLGGSGELFF